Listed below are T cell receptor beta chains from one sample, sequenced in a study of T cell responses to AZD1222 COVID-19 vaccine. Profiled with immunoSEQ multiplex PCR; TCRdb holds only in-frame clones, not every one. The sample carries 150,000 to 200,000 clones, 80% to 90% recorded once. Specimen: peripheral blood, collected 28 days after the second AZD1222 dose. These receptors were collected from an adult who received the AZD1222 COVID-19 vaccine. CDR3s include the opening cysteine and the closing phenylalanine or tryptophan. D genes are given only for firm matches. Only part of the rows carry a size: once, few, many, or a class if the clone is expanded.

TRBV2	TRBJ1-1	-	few	TGTGCCAGCAGTGAACAGAGGATGAGCACTGAAGCTTTCTTT	CASSEQRMSTEAFF
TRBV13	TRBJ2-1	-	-	TGTGCCAGCAGCTTAGATACGAGGACCTTTTACAATGAGCAGTTCTTC	CASSLDTRTFYNEQFF
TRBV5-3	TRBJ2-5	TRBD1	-	TGTGCCAGAAGAGAGGGACAGGGGGCGGGTAAAGAGACCCAGTACTTC	CARREGQGAGKETQYF
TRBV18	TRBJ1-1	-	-	TGTGCCAGCTCACGGGGAGAAGGCACTAACACTGAAGCTTTCTTT	CASSRGEGTNTEAFF
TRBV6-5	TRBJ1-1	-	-	TGTGCCAGCAGTCGGGACTACATGAACACTGAAGCTTTCTTT	CASSRDYMNTEAFF
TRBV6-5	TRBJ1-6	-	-	-	CASILGQGNSPLHF
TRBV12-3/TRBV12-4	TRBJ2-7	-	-	TGTGCCAGCAGTTTTGGGCCAGGACGCGAGCAGTACTTC	CASSFGPGREQYF
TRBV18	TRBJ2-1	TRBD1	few	TGTGCCAGCTCACCGAGACAGGGGTTACAGAATGAGCAGTTCTTC	CASSPRQGLQNEQFF
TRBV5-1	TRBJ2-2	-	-	TGCGCCAGCAGCTTACCGGGGCAGACCGGGGAGCTGTTTTTT	CASSLPGQTGELFF
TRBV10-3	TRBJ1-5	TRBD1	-	TGTGCCATCAGTGAGTCTGGGGGGGGCAGGGGGCATCAGCCCCAGCATTTT	CAISESGGGRGHQPQHF
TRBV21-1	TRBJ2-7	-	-	TGTGCCAGCAGCGAAGAGTGGGCCCGTCCAAAAGAGCAGTACTTC	CASSEEWARPKEQYF
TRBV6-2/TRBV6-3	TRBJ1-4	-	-	TGTGCCAGCAGTGATACTGAAAAACTGTTTTTT	CASSDTEKLFF
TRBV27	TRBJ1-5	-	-	TGTGCCAGCAGTTTTGCAGGGGAAGGTCAGCCCCAGCATTTT	CASSFAGEGQPQHF
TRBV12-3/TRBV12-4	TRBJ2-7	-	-	TGTGCCAGCAGCCAGAGTTACGAGCAGTACTTC	CASSQSYEQYF
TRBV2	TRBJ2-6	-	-	TGTGCCAGCTACCAGGGGTCTGGGGCCAACGTCCTGACTTTC	CASYQGSGANVLTF
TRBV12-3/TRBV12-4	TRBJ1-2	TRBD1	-	TGTGCCAGCAGTTTAGAGACAGGGCTTGGCTACACCTTC	CASSLETGLGYTF
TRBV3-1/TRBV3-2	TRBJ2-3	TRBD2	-	TGTGCCAGCAGCCATACTAGCGGAGCAGATACGCAGTATTTT	CASSHTSGADTQYF
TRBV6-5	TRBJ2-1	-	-	TGTGCCAGCAGTTACGAAGGCTATGAGCAGTTCTTC	CASSYEGYEQFF
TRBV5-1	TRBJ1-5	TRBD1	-	TGCGCCAGCAGCCCAGACGACAGGGTCGTGCAGCCCCAGCATTTT	CASSPDDRVVQPQHF
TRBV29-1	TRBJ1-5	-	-	TGCAGCGTCGCCGAGGGAGGGGCCAAAAATCAGCCCCAGCATTTT	CSVAEGGAKNQPQHF
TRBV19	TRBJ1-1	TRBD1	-	TGTGCCAGTAGTATAACAGGGGTGGCTGAAGCTTTCTTT	CASSITGVAEAFF
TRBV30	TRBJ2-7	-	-	TGTGCCTGGAGTGTACAGGGAGACCAGCGGTTC	CAWSVQGDQRF
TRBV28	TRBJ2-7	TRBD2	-	TGTGCCAGCAAACCCAGCGGGGCGACCTACGAGCAGTACTTC	CASKPSGATYEQYF
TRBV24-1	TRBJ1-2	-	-	TGTGCCACCAGTCAAGGGAACTATGGCTACACCTTC	CATSQGNYGYTF
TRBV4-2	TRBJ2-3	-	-	TGTGCCAGCAGCCAGGAACCCGGAAGGGGATCAGATACGCAGTATTTT	CASSQEPGRGSDTQYF
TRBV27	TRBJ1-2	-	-	TGTGCCAGCACTTCCTCACCCATTAACTATGGCTACACCTTC	CASTSSPINYGYTF
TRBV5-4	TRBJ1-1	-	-	TGTGCCAGCAGCCCTCCGGGGAACACTGAAGCTTTCTTT	CASSPPGNTEAFF
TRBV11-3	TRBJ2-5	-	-	TGTGCCAGCAGCCCGGGACAAGAGACCCAGTACTTC	CASSPGQETQYF
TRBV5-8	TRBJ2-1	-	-	TGTGCCAGCAGCTTGACGCAGGATATATACAATGAGCAGTTCTTC	CASSLTQDIYNEQFF
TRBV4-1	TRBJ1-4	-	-	TGCGCCAGCAGCCCACTAGGGCAGGGACCTAATGAAAAACTGTTTTTT	CASSPLGQGPNEKLFF
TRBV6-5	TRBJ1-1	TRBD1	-	TGTGCCAGCGAAGTAGACAGGGGACAGAACACTGAAGCTTTCTTT	CASEVDRGQNTEAFF
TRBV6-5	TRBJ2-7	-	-	TGTGCCAGCAGTTACTCCGGACCCTACGAGCAGTACTTC	CASSYSGPYEQYF
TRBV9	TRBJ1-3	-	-	TGTGCCAGCAGCGTAGCTCAGACAGCTGGAAACACCATATATTTT	CASSVAQTAGNTIYF
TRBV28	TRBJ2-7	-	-	TGTGCCAGCAGTCCCCCCGGGGTAAACAACGAGCAGTACTTC	CASSPPGVNNEQYF
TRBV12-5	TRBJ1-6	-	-	TGTGCTAGTGGTTTGGCCCTTGCGGGCAGGGATAGATCACCCCTCCACTTT	CASGLALAGRDRSPLHF
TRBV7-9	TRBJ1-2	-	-	TGTGCCAGCAGCTTAGAAGGGTGGAAGATCTATGGCTACACCTTC	CASSLEGWKIYGYTF
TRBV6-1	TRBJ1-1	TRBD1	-	TGTGCCAGCAGTGAATGGACAGGGAACACTGAAGCTTTCTTT	CASSEWTGNTEAFF
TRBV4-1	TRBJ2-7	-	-	TGCGCCAGCAGCCAAGACCGGGGCAGCTACGAGCAGTACTTC	CASSQDRGSYEQYF
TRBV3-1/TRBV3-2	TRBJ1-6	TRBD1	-	TGTGCCAGCAGCCAAGGTGCGACAGGGGGCTATTCACCCCTCCACTTT	CASSQGATGGYSPLHF
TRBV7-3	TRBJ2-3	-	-	TGTGCCAGCAGCTTATCCCCCCCCGATACGCAGTATTTT	CASSLSPPDTQYF
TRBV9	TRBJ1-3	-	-	TGTGCCAGCAGCGTTACAGGGAGCTCTGGAAACACCATATATTTT	CASSVTGSSGNTIYF
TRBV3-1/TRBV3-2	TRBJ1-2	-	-	TGTGCCAGCAGCCTTGCGGGGCAGGGCCTCTATGGCTACACCTTC	CASSLAGQGLYGYTF
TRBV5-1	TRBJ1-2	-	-	TGCGCCAGCAGCCCGGAGGGGGGTGCCTATGGCTACACCTTC	CASSPEGGAYGYTF
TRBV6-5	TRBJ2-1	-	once	TGTGCCAGCAGGGACTTCGGGGGCTCCTACAATGAGCAGTTCTTC	CASRDFGGSYNEQFF
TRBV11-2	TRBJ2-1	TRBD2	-	TGTGCCAGCAGCTTAAGGAGCGGGGGGATCTACAATGAGCAGTTCTTC	CASSLRSGGIYNEQFF
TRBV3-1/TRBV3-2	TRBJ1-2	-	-	TGTGCCAGCAGCCAAGACCCGGGGGGCTACACCTTC	CASSQDPGGYTF
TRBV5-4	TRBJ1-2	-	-	TGTGCCAGCAGCCGGGGGTATGGTGACTATGGCTACACCTTC	CASSRGYGDYGYTF
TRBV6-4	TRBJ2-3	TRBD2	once	TGTGCCAGCAGTGACGCACCCGGGACTAGCGGGACAGATGCGCAGTATTTT	CASSDAPGTSGTDAQYF
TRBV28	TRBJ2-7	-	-	TGTGCCAGCAGTCCCGGGCCACAGGGCCCTCTCCCCTACGAGCAGTACTTC	CASSPGPQGPLPYEQYF
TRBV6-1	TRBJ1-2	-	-	TGTGCCAGCAGTGACAGCTATGGCTACACCTTC	CASSDSYGYTF
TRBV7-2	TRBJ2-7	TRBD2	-	TGTGCCAGCAGCTTTGGACTAGCGGGTTCCTACGAGCAGTACTTC	CASSFGLAGSYEQYF
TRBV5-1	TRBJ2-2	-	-	TGCGCCAGCAGCTTGAGCCGGGGCAGGGAAACCGGGGAGCTGTTTTTT	CASSLSRGRETGELFF
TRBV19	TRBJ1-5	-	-	TGTGCCAGTAGAGAACAGGCGACCCAGCATTTT	CASREQATQHF